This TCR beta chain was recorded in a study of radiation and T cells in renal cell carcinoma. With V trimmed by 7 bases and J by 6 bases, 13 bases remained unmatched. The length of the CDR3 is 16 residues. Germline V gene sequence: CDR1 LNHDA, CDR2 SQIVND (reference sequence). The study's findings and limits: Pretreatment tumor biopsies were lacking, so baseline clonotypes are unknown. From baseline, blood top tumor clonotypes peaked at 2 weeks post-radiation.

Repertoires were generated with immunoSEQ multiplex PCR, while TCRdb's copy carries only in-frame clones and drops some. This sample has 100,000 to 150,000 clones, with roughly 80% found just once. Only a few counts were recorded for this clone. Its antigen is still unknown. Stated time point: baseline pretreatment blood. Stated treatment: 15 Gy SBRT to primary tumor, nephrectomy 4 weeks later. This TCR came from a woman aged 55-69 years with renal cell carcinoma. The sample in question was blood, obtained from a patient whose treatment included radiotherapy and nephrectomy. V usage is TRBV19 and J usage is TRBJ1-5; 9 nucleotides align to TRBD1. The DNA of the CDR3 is TGTGCCAGTACTTATGCCGGACAGGGGTGGTCTCAGCCCCAGCATTTT. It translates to CASTYAGQGWSQPQHF.